The sequence of this T cell receptor beta chain was determined in a study of identical twins. Study observations and caveats: Abundant beta clonotypes from cord blood had fewer insertions, unlike memory repertoires, which showed none. Out-of-frame alpha sequences shared by twins were enriched for low generation probability.

TCRdb itself ran the 5' RACE reads through MiXCR, one entry per CDR3 protein. The sample consists of 690,000 or so distinct CDR3 sequences, 8% to 9% of them appearing once. This clonotype has more than one count but fewer than ten. Its matching antigen is unknown. The V gene lost 4 bases and the J gene lost 0 bases, with 13 bases spanning the gap. The CDR3 spans 16 residues. Germline values: CDR1 MNHEY, CDR2 SMNVEV (reference sequence). In addition, the sample was reused for a study of yellow fever vaccine responses in identical twins.

The receptor was derived from a woman under 30 in good health. Material: PBMCs. The chain couples TRBV27 to TRBJ1-5; tentative D call: TRBD1 (6 bases). CDR3: CASSSEPGASNQPQHF. The DNA of the CDR3 is TGTGCCAGCAGTTCCGAGCCGGGGGCTAGCAATCAGCCCCAGCATTTT.